A single sample gave rise to the 30 T cell receptor beta chains below, sequenced in a study of cytomegalovirus exposure and HLA in healthy donors. Primers for the PCR totalled 60 Vbeta and 13 Jbeta. Data came from immunoSEQ multiplex PCR; TCRdb stores just in-frame clones and leaves some out. The table lists 100,000 to 150,000 clones, approximately 82% of them singletons, with under 3.5% in the top ten. The sample comprised PBMCs. Receptors were obtained from a middle-aged man in good health and CMV-seronegative.

The J gene is TRBJ1-2, the V gene TRBV9, with TRBD1 as a possible D gene (6 bases). Germline V gene sequence: CDR1 SGDLS, CDR2 YYNGEE. Between the trimmed V and J ends, which lost 4 bases and 7 bases, there was a span of 20 bases. This CDR3 comprises 15 residues. CDR3 sequence: CASSQGGVASLGYTF. The CDR3 DNA is TGTGCCAGCAGCCAAGGGGGAGTAGCAAGTCTTGGCTACACCTTC.

J is TRBJ1-1 and V is TRBV2, with D possibly matching TRBD1 (6 bases). The CDR3 runs to 14 residues. V was pared by 4 bases and J by 1 base, with 10 bases between. Germline V gene data show CDR1 as SNHLY and CDR2 as FYNNEI. The CDR3 DNA is TGTGCCAGCAGTGGGGACATTACGAACACTGAAGCTTTCTTT. It translates to CASSGDITNTEAFF.

The sample holds a few counts of this clone. The chain carries TRBV30 and TRBJ2-2; no firm D call. CDR3 length equals 11 residues. V was trimmed by 2 bases and J by 5 bases, leaving 3 bases between them. CDR1 GTSNPN and CDR2 SVGIG come from the germline V gene (reference sequence). The CDR3: CAWSSTGELFF. In nucleotides, the CDR3 is TGTGCCTGGAGTTCGACCGGGGAGCTGTTTTTT.

This chain uses TRBV9 with TRBJ1-6; maybe TRBD1 (5 bases). CDR1 SGDLS and CDR2 YYNGEE come from the germline V gene. V was trimmed by 2 bases and J by 5 bases, leaving 11 bases between them. The CDR3 loop spans 15 amino acids. This CDR3 is CASSVGGINNSPLHF. The CDR3 nucleotides read TGTGCCAGCAGCGTCGGGGGGATCAATAATTCACCCCTCCACTTT. Using reference TRBV9 and TRBJ1-6 for the parts outside the CDR3, the full variable domain is DSGVTQTPKHLITATGQRVTLRCSPRSGDLSVYWYQQSLDQGLQFLIQYYNGEERAKGNILERFSAQQFPDLHSELNLSSLELGDSALYFCASSVGGINNSPLHFGNGTRLTVT.

The chain employs TRBV4-2 and TRBJ1-2; D gene ambiguous. The V end lost 0 bases, the J end lost 4 bases, and 9 bases lay between the germline ends. The germline V gene has CDR1 LGHNA and CDR2 YNFKEQ. The CDR3 contains 14 residues. CDR3 protein: CASSQDLDIYGYTF. The DNA for the CDR3 is TGTGCCAGCAGCCAAGATTTAGATATCTATGGCTACACCTTC.

CDR3 nucleotide sequence: TGTGCCAGCAGCGTATCAGGGACTAGCGGGGCCCAAGAGACCCAGTACTTC. Translating gives CASSVSGTSGAQETQYF. The chain uses TRBV9 and TRBJ2-5; TRBD2 aligns across 13 bases. The CDR3 runs 17 residues. The V gene's germline CDR1 is SGDLS and CDR2 YYNGEE. V lost 1 base, J lost 1 base, and 4 bases stayed unmatched. The whole variable domain, remainder taken from reference TRBV9 and TRBJ2-5, is DSGVTQTPKHLITATGQRVTLRCSPRSGDLSVYWYQQSLDQGLQFLIQYYNGEERAKGNILERFSAQQFPDLHSELNLSSLELGDSALYFCASSVSGTSGAQETQYFGPGTRLLVL.

This rearrangement joins TRBV30 to TRBJ1-5; D perhaps matches TRBD1 (5 bases). V shed 0 bases and J shed 4 bases, with 13 bases lying between them. Germline V gene lookup returns CDR1 GTSNPN and CDR2 SVGIG (reference sequence). The CDR3 sequence is 15 residues long. The CDR3 bases are TGTGCCTGGAGTGTAGAGACAGCGATTAATCAGCCCCAGCATTTT. It yields the protein CAWSVETAINQPQHF.

This clone was counted a few times. Other DNA sequences within the sample encode an identical CDR3. The genes are TRBV6-5 and TRBJ1-3; a weak D match, TRBD1 (6 bases). Between the trimmed V and J ends, which lost 4 bases and 0 bases, there was a span of 13 bases. The CDR3 spans 16 residues. The germline CDR1 and CDR2 sequences are MNHEY and SVGAGI. CDR3 bases: TGTGCCAGCAGTTCTGACAGGCGAAGCTCTGGAAACACCATATATTTT. Amino acids: CASSSDRRSSGNTIYF.

The V gene is TRBV9, the J gene TRBJ1-6; D is ambiguous. The V gene lost 4 bases and the J gene lost 9 bases, with 11 bases spanning the gap. The CDR3 is 13 amino acids. The germline V gene encodes CDR1 SGDLS and CDR2 YYNGEE. CDR3 region: CASSQAGVSPLHF. The CDR3 nucleotides are TGTGCCAGCAGCCAGGCGGGTGTTTCACCCCTCCACTTT.

As concerns this clone: Mismatch with germline at one junction end may stem from a read error. The J gene is TRBJ2-3, the V gene TRBV6-5, with D possibly matching TRBD1 (5 bases). From germline, CDR1 is MNHEY and CDR2 SVGAGI. The CDR3 totals 13 residues. The CDR3 sequence: CASSYLDTDTQCF. CDR3 bases: TGTGCCAGCAGTTACCTGGACACAGATACGCAGTGTTTT.

The chain couples TRBV25-1 to TRBJ2-7; TRBD1 agrees at 7 bases. The V segment lost 6 bases and the J segment 1 base; nucleotides outside the gene matches: 3. Germline CDR1 MGHDK, CDR2 SYGVNS. The CDR3 spans 13 residues. CDR3 sequence reads: CASRTGDSYEQYF. CDR3 bases: TGTGCCAGCAGAACAGGGGATTCCTACGAGCAGTACTTC.

This chain joins TRBV5-6 and TRBJ2-5, with 13 bases identical to TRBD2. The V segment lost 3 bases and the J segment 4 bases; nucleotides outside the gene matches: 12. There are 18 residues in the CDR3. From germline, CDR1 is SGHDT and CDR2 YYEEEE. The CDR3 coding sequence is TGTGCCAGCAGCTCCACTAGCGGGGGGGCGGGCAGTCGAGAGACCCAGTACTTC. It specifies CASSSTSGGAGSRETQYF.

This clone occurred a few times. The rearrangement links TRBV30 to TRBJ1-5, with 8 bases identical to TRBD1. This CDR3 contains 15 residues. V shed 4 bases, J shed 5 bases, and the junction held 10 bases outside the gene matches. Germline V CDR1 and CDR2: GTSNPN, SVGIG (reference sequence). The CDR3, as DNA: TGTGCCTGGACTCTTGGACAGGGTCAAGATCAGCCCCAGCATTTT. Translated, it gives CAWTLGQGQDQPQHF.

This chain links TRBV10-1 with TRBJ2-7; D is unclear. Trimming stripped 0 bases from V and 3 bases from J, with 6 bases between. The CDR3 spans 13 residues. The germline V gene encodes CDR1 WNHNN and CDR2 SYGVQD (reference sequence). CDR3 in amino acids: CASSESPGYEQYF. The CDR3 nucleotides are TGCGCCAGCAGTGAGTCGCCAGGCTACGAGCAGTACTTC.

CDR3 sequence: CASSPTPTGDGDVAFF. For the CDR3, the DNA is TGCGCCAGCAGTCCGACTCCGACAGGGGATGGCGATGTAGCTTTCTTT. V and J are TRBV5-1 and TRBJ1-1; 8 nucleotides agree with TRBD1. This CDR3 comprises 16 residues. The trim removed 5 bases at V and 10 bases at J, leaving 19 bases unmatched. In germline, CDR1 is SGHRS, CDR2 YFSETQ. Complete variable domain (other parts from reference TRBV5-1 and TRBJ1-1): KAGVTQTPRYLIKTRGQQVTLSCSPISGHRSVSWYQQTPGQGLQFLFEYFSETQRNKGNFPGRFSGRQFSNSRSEMNVSTLELGDSALYLCASSPTPTGDGDVAFFGQGTRLTVV.

The V call is TRBV4-1, the J call TRBJ1-2; D uncertain. This CDR3 has 14 residues. Deletions cut 0 bases from V and 5 bases from J, with 10 bases between. The germline gives CDR1 MGHRA, CDR2 YSYEKL. The DNA for the CDR3 is TGCGCCAGCAGCCAAGAAGCGGACGGTTATGGCTACACCTTC. It specifies CASSQEADGYGYTF.

This chain connects TRBV6-1 to TRBJ1-6, with 7 bases aligning to TRBD1. This CDR3 is built from 15 residues. CDR1 is MNHNS, CDR2 SASEGT, per germline. Trimming cost V 8 bases and J 0 bases; bases outside gene matches: 4. The CDR3 reads CASRDSGSYNSPLHF. The CDR3 DNA sequence: TGTGCCAGCCGGGACAGTGGCTCCTATAATTCACCCCTCCACTTT.

This clone was detected a few times. CDR3: CASMGDRDQETQYF. In DNA, the CDR3 is TGTGCCAGTATGGGGGACAGGGATCAAGAGACCCAGTACTTC. The rearrangement joins TRBV19 to TRBJ2-5, with 9 nucleotides matching TRBD1. With 7 bases clipped from V and 2 bases from J, the junction kept 5 bases outside the gene matches. Germline values: CDR1 LNHDA, CDR2 SQIVND (reference sequence). The CDR3 length is 14 residues. The full variable domain, in which reference TRBV19 and TRBJ2-5 provide the parts outside the CDR3, is DGGITQSPKYLFRKEGQNVTLSCEQNLNHDAMYWYRQDPGQGLRLIYYSQIVNDFQKGDIAEGYSVSREKKESFPLTVTSAQKNPTAFYLCASMGDRDQETQYFGPGTRLLVL.

V usage is TRBV4-3 and J usage is TRBJ1-6; TRBD1 matches 7 bases. The CDR3 runs to 16 residues. Germline loops: CDR1 LGHNA, CDR2 YSLEER. V lost 4 bases, J lost 7 bases, and 10 bases stayed unmatched. CDR3 region: CASSPGQSGGNSPLHF. The DNA of the CDR3 is TGCGCCAGCAGCCCCGGACAGTCAGGGGGAAATTCACCCCTCCACTTT.

The rearrangement joins TRBV7-9 to TRBJ2-3; D uncertain. The germline CDR1 and CDR2 sequences are SEHNR and FQNEAQ (reference sequence). V was pared by 5 bases and J by 5 bases, with 8 bases between. The CDR3 contains 12 residues. In DNA form, the CDR3 reads TGTGCCAGCAGCCTACGACAAGATACGCAGTATTTT. Amino acid sequence: CASSLRQDTQYF.

V is TRBV9 and J is TRBJ1-2; TRBD1 matches 11 bases. CDR3 size: 15 residues. Germline CDR1 and CDR2: SGDLS and YYNGEE. The ends lost 0 bases at V and 5 bases at J; junction bases unmatched: 3. CDR3 DNA sequence: TGTGCCAGCAGCGTAGTGGACAGGGGGCATTATGGCTACACCTTC. Translation gives CASSVVDRGHYGYTF. Based on the CDR3 plus reference TRBV9 and TRBJ1-2, the full variable domain is DSGVTQTPKHLITATGQRVTLRCSPRSGDLSVYWYQQSLDQGLQFLIQYYNGEERAKGNILERFSAQQFPDLHSELNLSSLELGDSALYFCASSVVDRGHYGYTFGSGTRLTVV.

This clone occurred once. This CDR3 reads CASSTRTGVTEAFF. For the CDR3, the DNA is TGCGCCAGCAGCACCAGGACAGGGGTCACTGAAGCTTTCTTT. The chain couples TRBV5-1 to TRBJ1-1, with 9 bases aligning to TRBD1. From germline, CDR1 is SGHRS and CDR2 YFSETQ. The CDR3 runs 14 residues. Unmatched junction bases numbered 5, after V lost 4 bases and J lost 4 bases.

The chain has TRBV7-2 and TRBJ2-7; 9 bases are shared with TRBD1. Germline CDR1 reads SGHTA; CDR2 reads FQGNSA. With V trimmed by 4 bases and J by 5 bases, 12 bases remained unmatched. The CDR3 is 16 residues long. This CDR3 reads CASSSRGGQGKDEQYF. The CDR3 DNA follows: TGTGCCAGCAGCTCAAGAGGGGGACAGGGAAAAGACGAGCAGTACTTC.

This clone was counted only a few times. The chain recombines TRBV5-1 with TRBJ2-7; maybe TRBD1 (5 bases). CDR1 SGHRS and CDR2 YFSETQ come from the germline V gene. The CDR3 has 13 residues. V dropped 7 bases and J dropped 5 bases, with 16 bases sitting between them. For the CDR3, the DNA is TGCGCCAGCCAATCTTTGACCAGGGACGAGCAGTACTTC. Protein product: CASQSLTRDEQYF.

The chain joins TRBV11-2 to TRBJ1-1; D remains unclear. Germline CDR1 is SGHAT and CDR2 is FQNNGV. The length of the CDR3 is 13 residues. Trimming cost V 5 bases and J 0 bases, with 7 bases left between them. CDR3 bases: TGTGCCAGCAGCCCTATAATGAACACTGAAGCTTTCTTT. Its protein is CASSPIMNTEAFF.

The chain has TRBV5-6 and TRBJ1-2; D ambiguous. Trimming left V 0 bases short and J 7 bases short, with 4 bases between. In germline, CDR1 is SGHDT, CDR2 YYEEEE. The CDR3 is 11 residues long. The CDR3 bases are TGTGCCAGCAGCTTGGGCGGTGGCTACACCTTC. Residues: CASSLGGGYTF. Variable domain in full (rest from reference TRBV5-6 and TRBJ1-2): DAGVTQSPTHLIKTRGQQVTLRCSPKSGHDTVSWYQQALGQGPQFIFQYYEEEERQRGNFPDRFSGHQFPNYSSELNVNALLLGDSALYLCASSLGGGYTFGSGTRLTVV.

CDR3 region: CASSFSGTSFMNTEAFF. The CDR3, as DNA: TGTGCCAGCAGTTTCTCCGGGACATCCTTCATGAACACTGAAGCTTTCTTT. The chain couples TRBV11-1 to TRBJ1-1, with a weak D call TRBD1 (6 bases). V lost 6 bases and J lost 0, with 20 bases in between. Germline V CDR1 and CDR2: SGHAT, FQDESV (reference sequence). This CDR3 has 17 amino acids.

The chain carries TRBV2 and TRBJ1-2, with D possibly being TRBD1 (5 bases). CDR1 is SNHLY and CDR2 is FYNNEI in the germline V gene. Trimming removed 6 bases from V and 13 bases from J, with 15 bases in between. The CDR3 is 11 residues long. CDR3 in DNA: TGTGCCAGCAGATACCCGGAGGGGAGCACCTTC. It encodes CASRYPEGSTF. The variable domain in full, completed from reference TRBV2 and TRBJ1-2, reads EPEVTQTPSHQVTQMGQEVILRCVPISNHLYFYWYRQILGQKVEFLVSFYNNEISEKSEIFDDQFSVERPDGSNFTLKIRSTKLEDSAMYFCASRYPEGSTFGSGTRLTVV.

The V and J genes are TRBV5-4 and TRBJ1-2, with 7 bases fitting TRBD1. The germline CDR1 and CDR2 sequences are SGHNT and YYREEE (reference sequence). With V trimmed by 0 bases and J by 6 bases, 8 bases remained unmatched. The CDR3 length is 15 residues. The CDR3 loop is CASSLVSAQGNGYTF. CDR3 bases: TGTGCCAGCAGCTTGGTATCGGCACAGGGGAATGGCTACACCTTC. Together with reference TRBV5-4 and TRBJ1-2, the CDR3 gives the full variable domain: ETGVTQSPTHLIKTRGQQVTLRCSSQSGHNTVSWYQQALGQGPQFIFQYYREEENGRGNFPPRFSGLQFPNYSSELNVNALELDDSALYLCASSLVSAQGNGYTFGSGTRLTVV.

V gene TRBV11-1 combines with J gene TRBJ2-7; TRBD1 matches 11 bases. J lost 4 bases, V lost 5 bases, and 4 bases had no gene match. Per the germline V gene, CDR1 is SGHAT and CDR2 is FQDESV (reference sequence). The CDR3 runs to 14 residues. CDR3 nucleotides: TGTGCCAGCAGCGCGGACAGGGGGCGGTACGAGCAGTACTTC. This encodes CASSADRGRYEQYF. Using reference TRBV11-1 and TRBJ2-7 for the parts outside the CDR3, the full variable domain is EAEVAQSPRYKITEKSQAVAFWCDPISGHATLYWYRQILGQGPELLVQFQDESVVDDSQLPKDRFSAERLKGVDSTLKIQPAELGDSAMYLCASSADRGRYEQYFGPGTRLTVT.